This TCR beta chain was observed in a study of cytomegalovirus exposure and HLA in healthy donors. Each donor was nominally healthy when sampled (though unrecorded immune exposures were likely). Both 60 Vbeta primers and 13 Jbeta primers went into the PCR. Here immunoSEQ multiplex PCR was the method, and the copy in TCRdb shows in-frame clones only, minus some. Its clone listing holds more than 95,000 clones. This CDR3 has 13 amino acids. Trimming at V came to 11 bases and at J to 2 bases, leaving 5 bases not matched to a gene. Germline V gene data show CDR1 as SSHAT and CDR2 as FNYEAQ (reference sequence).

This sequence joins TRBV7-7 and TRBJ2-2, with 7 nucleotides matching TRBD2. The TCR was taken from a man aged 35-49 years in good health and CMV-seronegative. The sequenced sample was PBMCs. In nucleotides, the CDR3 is TGTGCCTGGGGGGGTAGAAACACCGGGGAGCTGTTTTTT. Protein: CAWGGRNTGELFF. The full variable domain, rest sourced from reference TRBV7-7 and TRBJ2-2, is GAGVSQSPRYKVTKRGQDVTLRCDPISSHATLYWYQQALGQGPEFLTYFNYEAQPDKSGLPSDRFSAERPEGSISTLTIQRTEQRDSAMYRCAWGGRNTGELFFGEGSRLTVL.